The 7 T cell receptor beta chains below were found in one sample sequenced in a study of early stage breast cancer tumors. Clones were sequenced by immunoSEQ multiplex PCR, and TCRdb holds only the in-frame ones, with some missing. Among tens of thousands of clones listed, 75% to 85% were seen once. Sequencing was carried out using blood. The source is a person between 55 and 69 years old with breast cancer.

This rearrangement joins TRBV4-1 to TRBJ2-7; possibly TRBD1 for D (6 bases). This CDR3 contains 16 residues. Deletions cut 4 bases from V and 2 bases from J, with 18 bases between. Germline assignment: CDR1 MGHRA and CDR2 YSYEKL. This CDR3 reads CASSLADRPTTYEQYF. CDR3 DNA: TGCGCCAGCAGCCTCGCCGACAGGCCTACTACCTACGAGCAGTACTTC.

The chain joins TRBV2 to TRBJ1-1; D call uncertain. The V gene's germline CDR1 is SNHLY and CDR2 FYNNEI. With 0 bases removed from V and 10 bases from J, the gap between germline ends came to 9 bases. This CDR3 comprises 12 residues. The DNA for the CDR3 is TGTGCCAGCAGTGAAGCTGAGGTGGTAGCTTTCTTT. Translation: CASSEAEVVAFF.

This clone appeared once. V and J are TRBV27 and TRBJ2-1, with 10 nucleotides matching TRBD1. This CDR3 is built from 12 residues. V lost 9 bases and J lost 7; bases outside the gene matches: 3. CDR1 MNHEY and CDR2 SMNVEV come from the germline V gene (reference sequence). CDR3: CASKDRGNEQFF. CDR3 nucleotides: TGTGCCAGTAAGGACAGGGGGAATGAGCAGTTCTTC.

The J gene is TRBJ1-1, the V gene TRBV5-4; D uncertain. Trimming left V 5 bases short and J 0 bases short, with 11 bases between. Germline CDR1 is SGHNT and CDR2 is YYREEE (reference sequence). This CDR3 has 14 residues. This chain's CDR3 is CASRQTIMNTEAFF. The DNA for the CDR3 is TGTGCCAGCAGACAGACCATCATGAACACTGAAGCTTTCTTT.

The chain is built from TRBV28 and TRBJ2-6, with D perhaps TRBD2 (5 bases). Germline V gene data show CDR1 as MDHEN and CDR2 as SYDVKM. This CDR3 contains 13 residues. V was shortened by 6 bases and J by 4 bases, with 7 bases between the two germline ends. CDR3 sequence (DNA): TGTGCCAGCAGCCGGGGAGGGGCCAACGTCCTGACTTTC. This gives the protein CASSRGGANVLTF.

The chain links TRBV30 to TRBJ1-4; D perhaps matches TRBD1 (6 bases). The CDR3 has 14 residues. CDR1 GTSNPN and CDR2 SVGIG come from the germline V gene (reference sequence). Deletions cut 0 bases from V and 7 bases from J, with 12 bases between. The DNA for the CDR3 is TGTGCCTGGAGTGTACTACAGGGTGGTGAAAAACTGTTTTTT. Protein: CAWSVLQGGEKLFF.

This rearrangement joins TRBV30 to TRBJ2-2; D might be TRBD1 (5 bases). Germline V gene data show CDR1 as GTSNPN and CDR2 as SVGIG (reference sequence). The CDR3 covers 15 residues. With 2 bases removed from V and 4 bases from J, the gap between germline ends came to 14 bases. In DNA, the CDR3 is TGTGCCTGGAGTCCTCCCCCAAGGGGCACCGGGGAGCTGTTTTTT. Protein: CAWSPPPRGTGELFF.